The 9 T cell receptor beta chains below were found in one sample sequenced in a study of blood T cells in healthy people across ages. Together with a sample-barcoded 5' primer, a J-beta primer mix was included in a second PCR lasting about 7 to 11 cycles. In TCRdb, the 5' RACE reads were re-called with MiXCR into one record per CDR3 protein. In the table there are approximately 800,000 distinct CDR3 sequences, roughly 25% of which are singletons. This sample was also put to use in a study of T cells of mothers and their children.

Sequencing was done on a sample of blood. The receptors originated from a boy between 10 and 17 years old in good health.

This clonotype was counted ten times or more. The J gene is TRBJ2-7, the V gene TRBV28; the D is unclear. The germline V gene encodes CDR1 MDHEN and CDR2 SYDVKM. V was trimmed by 3 bases and J by 7 bases, leaving 10 bases between them. There are 12 residues in the CDR3. The CDR3 spells CASSFGQQEQYF. CDR3 nucleotide sequence: TGTGCCAGCAGTTTCGGGCAGCAAGAGCAGTACTTC.

This sequence joins TRBV2 and TRBJ1-5, with D tentatively TRBD1 (5 bases). CDR1 is SNHLY, CDR2 FYNNEI, per germline. Trimming left V 6 bases short and J 3 bases short, with 9 bases between. The length of the CDR3 is 13 residues. Here the CDR3 reads CASSPGNNQPQHF. In nucleotides, the CDR3 is TGTGCCAGCAGCCCAGGGAACAATCAGCCCCAGCATTTT.

The table lists this clonotype with a few counts. CDR3 bases: TGCAGTGCTACAGACCGTAGCTCCTACAATGAGCAGTTCTTC. It codes for CSATDRSSYNEQFF. The chain has TRBV20-1 and TRBJ2-1; unclear D gene. V lost 4 bases and J 0 bases, leaving 10 bases between the germline ends. There are 14 residues in the CDR3. The germline gives CDR1 DFQATT, CDR2 SNEGSKA (reference sequence).

The chain recombines TRBV6-2 or TRBV6-3 with TRBJ2-5; weak D call: TRBD2 (6 bases). The better agreement between TRBJ2-7 and the DNA end casts doubt on the J call. CDR1 is MNHEY, CDR2 SVGEGT, per germline. CDR3 length equals 14 residues. For the CDR3, the DNA is TGTGCCAGCAGTTCCGCCGGGACTGGCTACGAGCAGTACTTC. Translation gives CASSSAGTGYEQYF.

This clonotype was seen at least ten times. The chain has TRBV5-1 and TRBJ2-7; no definite D call. The V and J ends lost 2 bases and 7 bases respectively, with 13 bases between them. The germline CDR1 and CDR2 sequences are SGHRS and YFSETQ. The CDR3 consists of 13 residues. The CDR3 loop reads CASSFGSEKEQYF. The CDR3 nucleotides are TGCGCCAGCAGCTTTGGATCCGAGAAAGAGCAGTACTTC.

This clonotype was seen only a few times. The final CDR3 position lacks the conserved phenylalanine or tryptophan, pointing to a likely read error. The rearrangement links TRBV30 to TRBJ1-1; no clear D. V gave up 0 bases and J gave up 2 bases, with 4 bases separating them. Germline values: CDR1 GTSNPN, CDR2 SVGIG (reference sequence). CDR3 length: 12 amino acids. The CDR3 loop reads CAWSVGNTEAFL. DNA for the CDR3: TGTGCCTGGAGTGTAGGAAACACTGAAGCTTTCCTT.

This clonotype was detected once. One end of the junction does not line up with germline, which may come from a read error. The chain employs TRBV20-1 and TRBJ1-4, with TRBD1 matching 11 bases. The V gene's germline CDR1 is DFQATT and CDR2 SNEGSKA (reference sequence). The CDR3 extends over 13 amino acids. CDR3 DNA sequence: TGCAGGGCAGGACAGGGGGCTAATGAAATACTGTTTTTT. This encodes CRAGQGANEILFF.

This clonotype was counted a few times. V and J are TRBV3-1 and TRBJ1-2, with 7 bases aligning to TRBD1. With V trimmed by 4 bases and J by 6 bases, 5 bases remained unmatched. CDR3 length: 13 residues. Germline V gene sequence: CDR1 LGHDT, CDR2 YNNKEL (reference sequence). In nucleotides, the CDR3 is TGTGCCAGCAGCCCACAGGGGTCGGATGGCTACACCTTC. Its translation is CASSPQGSDGYTF.

This clonotype occurred a few times. This sequence joins TRBV2 and TRBJ2-2, with 8 bases matching TRBD1. The CDR3 loop spans 14 amino acids. Germline values: CDR1 SNHLY, CDR2 FYNNEI. Trimming took 6 bases from V and 5 from J; bases not matched to a gene: 5. The CDR3 is CASSLRGRTGELFF. The DNA for the CDR3 is TGTGCCAGCAGCCTCAGGGGGCGGACCGGGGAGCTGTTTTTT.